These 13 T cell receptor beta chains share one sample of origin, sequenced in a study of metastatic and nonmetastatic thyroid tumors. Via MiXCR, TCRdb re-called the PCR reads. The sample contains some 13,000 clones, roughly 28% of which appear only once. There were no patients who had received any treatment before thyroid surgery. The specimen sequenced was tumor tissue. The receptors here all came from a female donor with papillary thyroid cancer or a benign thyroid nodule (not recorded which). Some clones in this sample may be carry-over from other donors' samples.

This clone occurred a few times. The chain is built from TRBV7-6 and TRBJ1-2, with 8 bases matching TRBD1. CDR1 is SGHVS and CDR2 is FNYEAQ in the germline V gene. J gave up 2 bases and V 1 base, and 0 bases lay outside the gene matches. This CDR3 is built from 14 residues. CDR3 DNA sequence: TGTGCCAGCAGCTTAGGGACAGGGAACTATGGCTACACCTTC. Amino acid sequence: CASSLGTGNYGYTF.

This clone was seen more than once but under ten times. A clone one base away is much larger, so this may be a read error. The V call is TRBV6-2 or TRBV6-3, the J call TRBJ2-7; 8 bases match TRBD1. The CDR3 extends over 13 amino acids. V lost 4 bases and J lost 6; bases outside the gene matches: 5. Germline CDR1 and CDR2: MNHEY and SVGEGT. CDR3 residues: CASSFWTGSEQYF. The CDR3 DNA is TGTGCCAGCAGTTTTTGGACAGGGTCCGAGCAGTACTTC.

Of note for this clone: A much larger clonotype is one base distant, so this may be a read error. Distinct nucleotide sequences in the sample also encode this CDR3. This chain uses TRBV11-1 with TRBJ2-3; 7 nucleotides agree with TRBD2. Germline values: CDR1 SGHAT, CDR2 FQDESV (reference sequence). The CDR3 totals 15 residues. The CDR3 DNA follows: TGTGCCAGCAGCCCCAGCGGGGCTCCCACAGATACTCAGTATTTT. This codes for CASSPSGAPTDTQYF.

The chain couples TRBV11-2 to TRBJ2-7; 8 bases map to TRBD2. With 3 bases clipped from V and 6 bases from J, the junction kept 7 bases outside the gene matches. Germline V gene sequence: CDR1 SGHAT, CDR2 FQNNGV. There are 14 residues in the CDR3. CDR3 loop: CASSFIAGLSEQYF. The CDR3 bases are TGTGCCAGCAGCTTCATAGCGGGGCTTAGCGAGCAGTACTTC.

This chain connects TRBV2 to TRBJ2-7; D not resolved. V was trimmed by 6 bases and J by 7 bases, leaving 16 bases between them. Per the germline V gene, CDR1 is SNHLY and CDR2 is FYNNEI. This CDR3 region has 13 residues. CDR3 loop: CASSEAVLWEQYF. Written as DNA, the CDR3 is TGTGCCAGCAGCGAGGCGGTTTTATGGGAGCAGTACTTC.

The sample holds a few counts of this clone. The rearrangement joins TRBV25-1 to TRBJ2-3; D not certain. The CDR3 length is 15 residues. CDR1 MGHDK and CDR2 SYGVNS come from the germline V gene. The V and J ends lost 3 bases and 1 base respectively, with 11 bases between them. CDR3 region: CASSDPQDRTDTQYF. The CDR3 bases are TGTGCCAGCAGTGACCCCCAGGACCGCACAGATACGCAGTATTTT.

This clone has more than one count but fewer than ten. The chain links TRBV6-1 to TRBJ2-7; weak D call: TRBD1 (5 bases). Germline values: CDR1 MNHNS, CDR2 SASEGT. Deletions cut 7 bases from V and 2 bases from J, with 18 bases between. The CDR3 length is 15 residues. This CDR3 is CASTLHAQVTYEQYF. The CDR3 DNA follows: TGTGCCAGCACACTCCACGCACAGGTGACCTACGAGCAGTACTTC.

By share, this clone ranks as medium-sized. This chain connects TRBV7-9 to TRBJ1-6; unclear D gene. The CDR3 covers 16 residues. The germline V gene encodes CDR1 SEHNR and CDR2 FQNEAQ (reference sequence). Trimming removed 5 bases from V and 5 bases from J, with 16 bases in between. The DNA of the CDR3 is TGTGCCAGCAGCCGTGCGGGAGGTCCTAATAATTCACCCCTCCACTTT. Residues: CASSRAGGPNNSPLHF.

Details on this clone: A much larger clone differs by one base, so this may be a read error. The J gene is TRBJ2-3, the V gene TRBV5-1, with TRBD2 identical over 12 bases. The CDR3 totals 16 residues. Germline V gene data show CDR1 as SGHRS and CDR2 as YFSETQ. CDR3 sequence: CSSSSRTSGEADTQYF. The CDR3 DNA sequence: TGCTCCAGCAGCTCCCGGACTAGCGGGGAGGCAGACACGCAGTATTTT.

This clone is medium-sized in the sample. This chain links TRBV5-1 with TRBJ1-1; D gene uncertain. This CDR3 region has 13 residues. V lost 1 base, J lost 5 bases, and 9 bases lay in between. CDR1 SGHRS and CDR2 YFSETQ come from the germline V gene. The DNA for the CDR3 is TGCGCCAGCAGCTTGCTGGCAGATACTGAAGCTTTCTTT. Translation gives CASSLLADTEAFF.

The chain links TRBV28 to TRBJ1-4; D gene unclear. Per the germline V gene, CDR1 is MDHEN and CDR2 is SYDVKM. CDR3 length equals 13 residues. V was pared by 3 bases and J by 6 bases, with 8 bases between. The CDR3 reads CASSLDGDEKLFF. In DNA form, the CDR3 reads TGTGCCAGCAGTTTGGACGGGGATGAAAAACTGTTTTTT.

This clone is categorized as medium-sized. The chain carries TRBV3-1 and TRBJ2-7, with a possible D match to TRBD1 (6 bases). The CDR3 is 13 amino acids. V was cut by 4 bases and J by 3 bases, with 10 bases left in between. In germline, CDR1 is LGHDT, CDR2 YNNKEL (reference sequence). CDR3 residues: CASSRGRGYEQYF. CDR3 nucleotide sequence: TGTGCCAGCAGCCGGGGCAGGGGCTACGAGCAGTACTTC.

By frequency in the sample, this clone is large. An end of the junction differs from the germline gene, which may be a read error. The chain employs TRBV6-1 and TRBJ1-2; D might be TRBD1 (6 bases). The CDR3 loop spans 14 amino acids. Germline CDR1 reads MNHNS; CDR2 reads SASEGT. The CDR3 DNA reads TGTGCCAGCAGCCGTTCCACAGGGCTCTATAGCTACACCTTC. The encoded protein is CASSRSTGLYSYTF.